This TCR beta chain was retrieved from a study of T cell responses to AZD1222 COVID-19 vaccine listed by TCRdb under 2021. Regarding the study in general: AZD1222 recipients given second doses at about 4 weeks or at about 12 weeks were pooled, since spike-specific TCR depth and breadth were not found to differ between the two schedules. A total of just over 230 trial participants underwent TCR sequencing, of whom approximately 210 received two doses of AZD1222 and some 26 received two doses of the MenACWY control vaccine. Trial participants were enrolled by age into 18-55, 56-69 and 70-plus year subgroups, with roughly 150, 30 and 60 TCR-sequenced participants respectively. Broad study findings and their caveats: Conclusions about previously exposed vaccinees are limited because only six or seven AZD1222 recipients were SARS-CoV-2 seropositive at baseline. Participants were mostly white British, with more females than males. The authors suggested clonal diversity may have been underestimated. No day 14 peak-response samples were available, so repertoires were characterized only after the peak T cell response. The whole spike protein was spanned by vaccine-associated CD4 TCRs, and dominant responses were seen in regions 160-218 and 743-854. After two AZD1222 doses, both the breadth and the depth of spike-specific TCRs were significantly higher than at day 0 and than in MenACWY recipients. In the small 56-69-year group, the increase in depth fell short of significance, most likely because of low power. Reportedly, almost half of the unique spike-specific TCRs recognized epitopes lying outside the regions that are mutated in the B.1.351 and B.1.1.7 variants.

On this clone: It has no known antigen specificity. No qualities accompany the bases; no much larger clone lies one base away.

From the germline V gene, CDR1 is SGDLS and CDR2 is YYNGEE. V has 4 bases trimmed and J has 8 bases trimmed; junction bases matching no gene number 9. From its cysteine to its phenylalanine, the CDR3 spans 15 amino acids. Left in the record is the CDR3 DNA by itself, 45 bases read in frame from the first base. The CDR3 regions of human TCRbeta chains were analyzed by immunosequencing. Concerning the study's data processing: Repertoire TCRs were matched against a reference library of SARS-CoV-2-specific TCRs generated with the MIRA antigen-specificity platform. Breadth was defined as the fraction of unique TCRs that were SARS-CoV-2-associated. Depth was defined as the fraction of total T cells that were SARS-CoV-2-associated. Using the MIRA data, every spike-specific TCR was mapped to the spike region that the TCR reacted to and assigned to either a CD4 or a CD8 class. Log10-transformed breadth and depth values were compared by one-way ANOVA with Sidak's multiple comparisons tests. TCRdb provides this immuneACCESS table in a form limited to in-frame rearrangements. Some clones are lacking; in checked studies, under half of them reflect an unresolved V gene, and why the rest are absent is not known. From that table come the V and J calls and clone size; the DNA was used to work out D and trimming. For this sample the table gives 90,000 to 130,000 clones, of which 65% to 85% were detected only once. The ten largest make up less than 5% of the sample.

Interpreted using the paper, the time point label stands for: baseline before first vaccination. Vaccinee samples came from UK trials COV001 and COV002, including a single-blind randomized controlled phase 2/3 trial of AZD1222 (ChAdOx1 nCoV-19) in healthy adults. Trial participant PBMC samples were collected at day 0 and day 28 after the second dose for TCRbeta chain sequencing. The receptor chain draws on TRBV9 and TRBJ1-4; TRBD1 fits 9 bases in the junction. This sample comprised peripheral blood, obtained on day 0 of AZD1222 vaccination. This clonotype originated in an adult in good health. The CDR3 region reads CASSPRRDRDEKLFF. The DNA sequence follows: TGTGCCAGCAGCCCTCGCCGGGACAGGGACGAAAAACTGTTTTTT.